A selection of T cell receptor beta chains follows, all from one sample in a study of response to subunit inactivated influenza vaccine. Via MiXCR, TCRdb re-called the RT-PCR reads, giving one row per CDR3 protein. Of some 500,000 distinct CDR3 sequences in the sample, over 10% were seen once. The sequences come from PBMCs from blood, collected more than 35 days after vaccination. The source of these receptors is a man aged 45-65 years who received an inactivated influenza vaccine. The CDR3 runs from the conserved cysteine through the conserved F or W. A D gene is named only where the DNA matches it firmly. Clone sizes are given selectively: once, few, many, or a class where the clone is expanded.

j_gene,abundance,d_gene,v_gene,CDR3aa,CDR3nt
TRBJ1-1,NA,NA,TRBV27,CASSSKVNTEAFF,TGTGCCAGCAGTTCTAAGGTGAACACTGAAGCTTTCTTT
TRBJ2-1,few,NA,TRBV4-1,CASSTYGNEQFF,TGCGCCAGCAGCACCTACGGAAATGAGCAGTTCTTC
TRBJ2-2,few,TRBD1,TRBV5-1,CASSFDRGGTGELFF,TGCGCCAGCAGCTTCGACAGGGGAGGCACCGGGGAGCTGTTTTTT
TRBJ1-2,few,NA,TRBV6-1,CASSTPPLDSGLNYGYTF,TGTGCCAGCAGTACCCCCCCCCTGGATTCGGGCCTTAACTATGGCTACACCTTC
TRBJ2-7,many,NA,TRBV5-5,CASSWSATYEQYF,TGTGCCAGCAGCTGGTCGGCAACCTACGAGCAGTACTTC
TRBJ1-2,NA,NA,TRBV12-3/TRBV12-4,CASSAYRDGYTF,TGTGCCAGCAGTGCCTACAGGGATGGCTACACCTTC
TRBJ2-1,few,TRBD2,TRBV5-1,CASSLTSGLLTNEQFF,TGCGCCAGCAGCTTAACTAGCGGGCTTCTAACCAATGAGCAGTTCTTC
TRBJ2-1,few,TRBD2,TRBV13,CASLKGLANEQFF,TGTGCCAGCCTCAAGGGACTAGCCAATGAGCAGTTCTTC
TRBJ2-5,few,TRBD2,TRBV10-2,CASRTLAGIGETQYF,TGCGCCAGCAGGACACTAGCGGGGATCGGCGAGACCCAGTACTTC
TRBJ2-7,many,NA,TRBV12-3/TRBV12-4,CASSVQVTYEQYF,TGTGCCAGCAGTGTACAGGTTACCTACGAGCAGTACTTC
TRBJ1-4,many,NA,TRBV2,CASRDGGEKLFF,TGTGCCAGCAGGGATGGAGGCGAAAAACTGTTTTTT
TRBJ2-7,few,NA,TRBV7-2,CASSQDRYPSYEQYF,TGTGCCAGCAGCCAAGACAGGTATCCTTCCTACGAGCAGTACTTC
TRBJ2-7,NA,TRBD2,TRBV12-3/TRBV12-4,CASTTSGGSSYEQYF,TGTGCCAGCACAACTAGCGGGGGGAGCTCCTACGAGCAGTACTTC
TRBJ1-6,NA,TRBD1,TRBV5-5,CASSTVTGGNSPLHF,TGTGCCAGCAGCACCGTGACAGGGGGGAATTCACCCCTCCACTTT
TRBJ2-3,NA,TRBD2,TRBV28,CASSAPSLAGLTDTQYF,TGTGCCAGCAGTGCACCCTCACTAGCGGGCCTAACAGATACGCAGTATTTT
TRBJ2-2,NA,TRBD1,TRBV2,CASSGDRGTGELFF,TGTGCCAGCAGTGGTGACAGGGGGACCGGGGAGCTGTTTTTT
TRBJ2-7,NA,NA,TRBV5-1,CASSLGRGPNEQYF,TGCGCCAGCAGCTTGGGGCGGGGGCCCAACGAGCAGTACTTC
TRBJ1-2,NA,NA,TRBV4-1,CASSPHGVNNGYTF,TGCGCCAGCAGCCCCCATGGGGTAAATAATGGCTACACCTTC
TRBJ2-7,NA,NA,TRBV28,CASRLTGYEQYF,TGTGCCAGCAGGCTGACGGGCTACGAGCAGTACTTC
TRBJ2-3,NA,NA,TRBV5-8,CASSPRLATSTDTQYF,TGTGCCAGCAGCCCACGCCTAGCGACTAGCACAGATACGCAGTATTTT
TRBJ2-1,NA,TRBD2,TRBV5-5,CASSAYTSGAYNEQFF,TGTGCCAGCAGCGCGTATACTAGCGGGGCCTACAATGAGCAGTTCTTC
TRBJ1-4,many,NA,TRBV2,CASSERQARGEKLFF,TGTGCCAGCAGCGAGAGACAGGCGAGAGGTGAAAAACTGTTTTTT
TRBJ2-1,NA,TRBD2,TRBV11-2,CASINGLAGLYEQFF,TGTGCCAGCATCAACGGACTAGCGGGACTTTATGAGCAGTTCTTC
TRBJ2-1,NA,TRBD1,TRBV6-1,CASRRTGGPANEQFF,TGTGCCAGCAGACGAACAGGGGGGCCCGCTAATGAGCAGTTCTTC
TRBJ2-2,NA,TRBD2,TRBV3-1,CASSQVSGGAAGELFF,TGTGCCAGCAGCCAAGTTAGCGGGGGGGCCGCCGGGGAGCTGTTTTTT
TRBJ2-7,NA,NA,TRBV5-1,CASSLQPGSLYEQYF,TGCGCCAGCAGCCTGCAGCCGGGGTCCCTCTACGAGCAGTACTTC
TRBJ2-1,NA,NA,TRBV24-1,CATSDRVRAYNEQFF,TGTGCCACCAGTGATCGGGTTAGGGCCTACAATGAGCAGTTCTTC
TRBJ2-3,NA,NA,TRBV5-1,CASSRNPGHSDTQYF,TGCGCCAGCAGCAGGAACCCGGGACACTCAGATACGCAGTATTTT
TRBJ2-7,many,TRBD1,TRBV12-3/TRBV12-4,CASSSQDRGQPVYEQYF,TGTGCCAGCAGTTCCCAGGACAGGGGGCAACCCGTCTACGAGCAGTACTTC
TRBJ2-7,few,TRBD1,TRBV20-1,CSAERGPRGYEQYF,TGCAGTGCTGAAAGGGGGCCCCGTGGTTACGAGCAGTACTTC
TRBJ1-3,few,NA,TRBV29-1,CSVSPTGGNTIYF,TGCAGCGTTTCCCCAACGGGGGGGAACACCATATATTTT
TRBJ2-5,few,NA,TRBV20-1,CSASFQQETQYF,TGCAGTGCTAGTTTTCAGCAAGAGACCCAGTACTTC
TRBJ1-1,NA,NA,TRBV20-1,CSAKGLTEAFF,TGCAGTGCTAAAGGGCTCACTGAAGCTTTCTTT
TRBJ2-2,NA,NA,TRBV5-6,CASSLEGVDRPGELFF,TGTGCCAGCAGCTTGGAAGGGGTGGACCGCCCCGGGGAGCTGTTTTTT
TRBJ2-7,NA,TRBD2,TRBV20-1,CSASYGGALYEQYF,TGCAGTGCTAGTTACGGGGGGGCCCTGTACGAGCAGTACTTC
TRBJ2-2,NA,NA,TRBV6-2/TRBV6-3,CASVYSPTTGELFF,TGTGCCAGCGTATACAGCCCCACCACCGGGGAGCTGTTTTTT
TRBJ1-1,NA,NA,TRBV27,CASSLIVQTEAFF,TGTGCCAGCAGTTTAATCGTCCAGACTGAAGCTTTCTTT
TRBJ2-1,few,TRBD2,TRBV5-1,CASSLASGVNNEQFF,TGCGCCAGCAGCTTGGCTAGCGGGGTTAACAATGAGCAGTTCTTC
TRBJ2-3,many,TRBD2,TRBV9,CASNPAGGADTQYF,TGTGCCAGCAACCCCGCGGGGGGTGCAGATACGCAGTATTTT
TRBJ1-1,few,TRBD1,TRBV6-2/TRBV6-3,CASSRADRVIFF,TGTGCCAGCAGTCGAGCGGACAGGGTTATTTTCTTT
TRBJ2-3,NA,TRBD1,TRBV6-2/TRBV6-3,CASTQPGTGGRNTQYF,TGTGCCAGCACTCAACCCGGGACAGGGGGTAGAAATACGCAGTATTTT
TRBJ2-5,few,TRBD2,TRBV6-1,CASSEWAGRAQETQYF,TGTGCCAGCAGTGAATGGGCAGGGAGGGCCCAAGAGACCCAGTACTTC
TRBJ2-2,few,NA,TRBV11-3,CASSPRGGELFF,TGTGCCAGCAGCCCACGTGGAGGGGAGCTGTTTTTT
TRBJ2-5,NA,NA,TRBV11-3,CASSVSRGGETQYF,TGTGCCAGCAGCGTGAGCAGGGGGGGAGAGACCCAGTACTTC
TRBJ2-3,few,TRBD2,TRBV7-2,CASSSGLAGHTDTQYF,TGTGCCAGCAGCTCGGGACTAGCGGGACACACAGATACGCAGTATTTT